This record looks at one T cell receptor beta chain sequence and its context. Its cognate antigen is unknown. Donors showed nominal health when sampled, although they likely had unrecorded immune exposures. This entry is derived from a study of cytomegalovirus exposure and HLA in healthy donors. Whole-study results and caveats: Analyses of presence and absence presupposed an approximately uniform sequencing depth across donors. As a later analysis revealed, the rate of TCR association differed by HLA locus, with DRB1 most and HLA-C fewest.

This CDR3 comprises 14 residues. Trimming cost V 0 bases and J 7 bases, with 12 bases left between them. Germline CDR1 is GTSNPN and CDR2 is SVGIG (reference sequence). Use of 60 Vbeta and 13 Jbeta primers characterized the PCR. The table came from immunoSEQ multiplex PCR; TCRdb's copy has only in-frame clones and leaves some out. This sample contains tens of thousands of clones. Material for sequencing was PBMCs. This TCR derives from a woman aged 60-75 years in good health and CMV-seronegative. V usage is TRBV30 and J usage is TRBJ1-4; D remains ambiguous. DNA of the CDR3: TGTGCCTGGAGTGTACGACAACTGGCTGAAAAACTGTTTTTT. The encoded protein is CAWSVRQLAEKLFF. The entire variable domain, with the rest obtained from reference TRBV30 and TRBJ1-4, is as follows: SQTIHQWPATLVQPVGSPLSLECTVEGTSNPNLYWYRQAAGRGLQLLFYSVGIGQISSEVPQNLSASRPQDRQFILSSKKLLLSDSGFYLCAWSVRQLAEKLFFGSGTQLSVL.